A selection of T cell receptor beta chains follows, all from one sample in a study of blood T cell repertoires in COVID-19. Clones were sequenced by immunoSEQ multiplex PCR, and TCRdb holds only the in-frame ones, with some missing. This sample carries more than 300,000 clones, about 87% of them seen once, and the ten largest clones take roughly 1.7%. Sequenced: peripheral blood. All receptors come from a woman aged 30 to 39 with COVID-19, enrolled during active disease. The CDR3 runs from the conserved cysteine through the conserved F or W. D genes are given only for firm matches. Expanded clones get a size class; other rows say once, few or many, or leave the size out.

NA TRBJ2-5 TRBV2 NA CASSPQGETQYF TGTGCCAGCAGCCCCCAGGGAGAGACCCAGTACTTC
NA TRBJ2-3 TRBV5-1 NA CASSLSGGGDTQYF TGCGCCAGCAGCTTGTCTGGGGGCGGAGATACGCAGTATTTT
NA TRBJ1-1 TRBV29-1 NA CSVIIQGFPFF TGCAGCGTCATTATACAGGGCTTTCCTTTCTTT
NA TRBJ1-1 TRBV9 NA CASSVGDRMNTEAFF TGTGCCAGCAGCGTAGGTGACAGGATGAACACTGAAGCTTTCTTT
NA TRBJ2-7 TRBV12-3/TRBV12-4 NA CASSRGPYEQYF TGTGCCAGCAGCCGAGGGCCCTACGAGCAGTACTTC
NA TRBJ2-3 TRBV30 NA CAWSGDTPSTDTQYF TGTGCCTGGAGTGGGGACACCCCTAGCACAGATACGCAGTATTTT
TRBD2 TRBJ2-5 TRBV7-2 NA CASSGTSGAGETQYF TGTGCCAGCAGCGGCACTAGCGGGGCGGGAGAGACCCAGTACTTC
TRBD1 TRBJ1-3 TRBV6-6 NA CASRWETGGERNTIYF TGTGCCAGCAGGTGGGAGACAGGGGGCGAAAGAAACACCATATATTTT
NA TRBJ1-6 TRBV7-9 NA CASSNGISPLHF TGTGCCAGCAGCAACGGGATATCACCCCTCCACTTT
TRBD2 TRBJ2-3 TRBV5-1 NA CASSLDPSGDTQYF TGCGCCAGCAGCTTGGATCCTAGCGGGGATACGCAGTATTTT
NA TRBJ2-3 TRBV5-1 few CASSSGTFSTDTQYF TGCGCCAGCAGCTCCGGGACATTTAGCACAGATACGCAGTATTTT
TRBD1 TRBJ2-5 TRBV5-5 NA CASSSLWQGEETQYF TGTGCCAGCAGCTCCCTCTGGCAGGGGGAAGAGACCCAGTACTTC
TRBD1 TRBJ2-2 TRBV18 NA CASSPSEGAIGTGELFF TGTGCCAGCTCACCATCAGAGGGGGCGATCGGCACCGGGGAGCTGTTTTTT
TRBD2 TRBJ2-5 TRBV7-8 NA CASSAEGGGAVETQYF TGTGCCAGCAGCGCGGAAGGCGGGGGGGCAGTTGAGACCCAGTACTTC
NA TRBJ1-5 TRBV7-9 once CASSPTGPWEPQHF TGTGCCAGCAGCCCGACAGGCCCCTGGGAGCCCCAGCATTTT
TRBD2 TRBJ2-1 TRBV5-1 NA CASSSGLVYNEQFF TGCGCCAGCAGCTCAGGACTAGTCTACAATGAGCAGTTCTTC
NA TRBJ1-5 TRBV2 NA CASSERGRYSNQPQHF TGTGCCAGCAGTGAGCGCGGTAGGTATAGCAATCAGCCCCAGCATTTT
TRBD1 TRBJ1-2 TRBV5-8 once CASSAGGARGYTF TGTGCCAGCAGCGCAGGGGGCGCGAGGGGCTACACCTTC
NA TRBJ2-5 TRBV19 NA CASSDRGETQYF TGTGCCAGTAGCGATAGAGGGGAGACCCAGTACTTC
NA TRBJ2-1 TRBV18 NA CASSLPPGNEQFF TGTGCCAGCTCATTGCCCCCCGGCAATGAGCAGTTCTTC
NA TRBJ2-5 TRBV6-2/TRBV6-3 once CASSYSLAPFETQYF TGTGCCAGCAGTTACTCTCTAGCGCCTTTCGAGACCCAGTACTTC
TRBD2 TRBJ2-1 TRBV2 NA CASSEARGADEQFF TGTGCCAGCAGTGAAGCGCGGGGGGCCGATGAGCAGTTCTTC